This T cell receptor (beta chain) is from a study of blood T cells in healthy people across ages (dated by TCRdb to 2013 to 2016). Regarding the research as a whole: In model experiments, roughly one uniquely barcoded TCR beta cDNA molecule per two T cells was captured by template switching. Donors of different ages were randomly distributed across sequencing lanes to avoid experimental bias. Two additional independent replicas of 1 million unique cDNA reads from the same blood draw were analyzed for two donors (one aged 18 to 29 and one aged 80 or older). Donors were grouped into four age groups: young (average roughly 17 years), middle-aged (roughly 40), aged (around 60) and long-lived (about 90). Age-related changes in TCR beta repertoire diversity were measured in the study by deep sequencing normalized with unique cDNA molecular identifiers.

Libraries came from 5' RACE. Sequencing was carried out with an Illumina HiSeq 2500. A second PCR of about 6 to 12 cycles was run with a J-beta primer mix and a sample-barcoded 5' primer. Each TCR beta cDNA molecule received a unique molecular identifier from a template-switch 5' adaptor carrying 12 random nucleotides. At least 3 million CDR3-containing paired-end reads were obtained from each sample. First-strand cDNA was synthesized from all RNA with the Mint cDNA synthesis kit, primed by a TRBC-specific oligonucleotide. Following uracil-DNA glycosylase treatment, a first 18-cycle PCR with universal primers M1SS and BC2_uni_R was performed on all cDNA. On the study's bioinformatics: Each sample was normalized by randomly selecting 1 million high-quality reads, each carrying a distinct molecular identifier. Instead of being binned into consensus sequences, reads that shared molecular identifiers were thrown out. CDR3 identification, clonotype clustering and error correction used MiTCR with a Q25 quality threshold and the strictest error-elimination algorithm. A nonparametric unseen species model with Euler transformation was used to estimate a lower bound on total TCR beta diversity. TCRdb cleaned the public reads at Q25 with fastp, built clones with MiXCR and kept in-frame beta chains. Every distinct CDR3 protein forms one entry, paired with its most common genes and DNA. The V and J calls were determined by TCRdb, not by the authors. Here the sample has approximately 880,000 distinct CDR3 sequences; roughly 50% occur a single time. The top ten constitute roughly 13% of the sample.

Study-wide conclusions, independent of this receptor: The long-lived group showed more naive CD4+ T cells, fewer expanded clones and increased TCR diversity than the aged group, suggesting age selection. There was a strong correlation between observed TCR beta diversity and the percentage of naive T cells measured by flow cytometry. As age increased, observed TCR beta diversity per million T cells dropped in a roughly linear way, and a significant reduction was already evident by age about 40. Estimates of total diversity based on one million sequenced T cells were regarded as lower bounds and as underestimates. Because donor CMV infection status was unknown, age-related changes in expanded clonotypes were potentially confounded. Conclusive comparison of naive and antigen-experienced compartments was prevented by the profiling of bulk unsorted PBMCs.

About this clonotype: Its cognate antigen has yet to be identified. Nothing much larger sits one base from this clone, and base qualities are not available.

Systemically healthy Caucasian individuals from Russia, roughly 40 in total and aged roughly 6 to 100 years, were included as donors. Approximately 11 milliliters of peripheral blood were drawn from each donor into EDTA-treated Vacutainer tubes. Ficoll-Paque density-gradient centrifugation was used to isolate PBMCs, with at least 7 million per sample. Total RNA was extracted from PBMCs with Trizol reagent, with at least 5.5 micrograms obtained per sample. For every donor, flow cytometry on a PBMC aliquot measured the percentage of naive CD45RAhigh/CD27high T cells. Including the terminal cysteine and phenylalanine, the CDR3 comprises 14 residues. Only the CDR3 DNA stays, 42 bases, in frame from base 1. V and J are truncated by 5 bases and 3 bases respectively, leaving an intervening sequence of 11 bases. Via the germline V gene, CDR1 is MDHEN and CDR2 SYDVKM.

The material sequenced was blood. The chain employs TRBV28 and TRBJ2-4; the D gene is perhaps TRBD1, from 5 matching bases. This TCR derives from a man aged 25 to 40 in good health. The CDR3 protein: CASSLTVGKNIQYF. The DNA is TGTGCCAGCAGTCTGACAGTGGGCAAAAACATTCAGTACTTC.